These 11 T cell receptor beta chains were all obtained from the same sample, sequenced in a study of response to subunit inactivated influenza vaccine. One entry per CDR3 protein results from TCRdb running MiXCR on the RT-PCR reads. The table includes around 500,000 distinct CDR3 sequences, about a tenth detected once. The sequenced sample was PBMCs from blood, obtained roughly 6 weeks after vaccination. These receptors all come from a man in his fifties or sixties who received an inactivated influenza vaccine.

This clonotype was seen only a few times. V gene TRBV10-3 combines with J gene TRBJ2-3; 10 positions agree with TRBD2. CDR3 length: 18 amino acids. The V gene end was trimmed by 3 bases and the J gene end by 0 bases; junction bases not matched to a gene: 9. Germline lookup yields CDR1 ENHRY and CDR2 SYGVKD. The CDR3 DNA reads TGTGCCATCAGTGATTTGAGCGGGGGGGCCCCTAGCACAGATACGCAGTATTTT. It is translated as CAISDLSGGAPSTDTQYF.

This chain links TRBV7-2 with TRBJ2-7; D is possibly TRBD1 (5 bases). In germline, CDR1 is SGHTA, CDR2 FQGNSA. Trimming stripped 1 base from V and 2 bases from J, with 9 bases between. This CDR3 region has 14 residues. CDR3 sequence (DNA): TGTGCCAGCAGCTTAGACAGGCTGACCTACGAGCAGTACTTC. Encoded protein: CASSLDRLTYEQYF.

This chain links TRBV29-1 with TRBJ1-1, with D hard to call. This CDR3 region has 10 residues. Germline V CDR1 and CDR2: SQVTM, ANQGSEA. V lost 4 bases and J lost 8, with 8 bases in between. CDR3: CSVGALEAFF. In nucleotides, the CDR3 is TGCAGCGTTGGTGCCCTCGAAGCTTTCTTT.

CDR3 in DNA: TGCGCCAGCACCAAAGAGCACGCAGGGGGCTTCTATGGCTACACCTTC. It specifies CASTKEHAGGFYGYTF. J is TRBJ1-2 and V is TRBV4-3; TRBD1 aligns across 8 bases. Germline values: CDR1 LGHNA, CDR2 YSLEER. The V gene end was trimmed by 7 bases and the J gene end by 4 bases; junction bases not matched to a gene: 14. This CDR3 is built from 16 residues.

The chain has TRBV24-1 and TRBJ2-5, with TRBD1 identical over 7 bases. The CDR3 contains 15 residues. With V trimmed by 4 bases and J by 5 bases, 9 bases remained unmatched. CDR1 is KGHDR and CDR2 is SFDVKD in the germline V gene. In DNA form, the CDR3 reads TGTGCCACCAGTGACCCCGGACAGGATCGGGAGACCCAGTACTTC. Residues: CATSDPGQDRETQYF.

CDR3 in amino acids: CASSLVWTGGAETQYF. CDR3 DNA: TGTGCCAGCAGCTTAGTTTGGACAGGGGGCGCGGAGACCCAGTACTTC. The gene calls are TRBV7-8 and TRBJ2-5; 11 bases agree with TRBD1. CDR1 is SGHVS and CDR2 is FQNEAQ in the germline V gene. The CDR3 totals 16 residues. Trimming removed 1 base from V and 5 bases from J; junction bases left unmatched: 6. Drawing the rest from reference TRBV7-8 and TRBJ2-5, the complete variable domain is GAGVSQSPRYKVAKRGQDVALRCDPISGHVSLFWYQQALGQGPEFLTYFQNEAQLDKSGLPSDRFFAERPEGSVSTLKIQRTQQEDSAVYLCASSLVWTGGAETQYFGPGTRLLVL.

There are a few counts of this clonotype. The chain carries TRBV12-3 or TRBV12-4 and TRBJ1-5; 8 bases align to TRBD1. Unmatched junction bases numbered 4, after V lost 6 bases and J lost 0 bases. The CDR3 contains 15 residues. The CDR3 DNA reads TGTGCCAGCAGGACAGGGGTTTCTAGCAATCAGCCCCAGCATTTT. It codes for CASRTGVSSNQPQHF.

The V and J genes are TRBV5-1 and TRBJ2-7; D gene uncertain. Germline V gene lookup returns CDR1 SGHRS and CDR2 YFSETQ. The length of the CDR3 is 14 residues. V was pared by 0 bases and J by 3 bases, with 10 bases between. The CDR3 loop reads CASSLEQVNYEQYF. Written as DNA, the CDR3 is TGCGCCAGCAGCTTGGAGCAGGTCAACTACGAGCAGTACTTC. Full variable domain (rest looked up from reference TRBV5-1 and TRBJ2-7): KAGVTQTPRYLIKTRGQQVTLSCSPISGHRSVSWYQQTPGQGLQFLFEYFSETQRNKGNFPGRFSGRQFSNSRSEMNVSTLELGDSALYLCASSLEQVNYEQYFGPGTRLTVT.

The table lists this clonotype with a few counts. This chain joins TRBV20-1 and TRBJ2-7; 8 nucleotides agree with TRBD1. Trimming took 1 base from V and 3 from J; bases not matched to a gene: 8. There are 15 residues in the CDR3. Germline lookup yields CDR1 DFQATT and CDR2 SNEGSKA (reference sequence). The CDR3 DNA reads TGCAGTGCTAGAGGACGACAGGGGACCGTCTACGAGCAGTACTTC. Translated, it gives CSARGRQGTVYEQYF.

This clonotype appeared a few times. As DNA, the CDR3 is TGCGCCAGCAGTGAGTATCGGACAGGGATGGCCGAGCAGTTCTTC. It codes for CASSEYRTGMAEQFF. V usage is TRBV10-1 and J usage is TRBJ2-1; 8 bases line up with TRBD1. The germline V gene encodes CDR1 WNHNN and CDR2 SYGVQD (reference sequence). The V segment lost 1 base and the J segment 10 bases; nucleotides outside the gene matches: 9. The CDR3 spans 15 residues.

This clonotype has more than one count but fewer than ten. J is TRBJ2-7 and V is TRBV3-1, with D possibly TRBD1 on 6 matching bases. Germline CDR1 and CDR2: LGHDT and YNNKEL (reference sequence). V shed 4 bases and J shed 2 bases, with 15 bases lying between them. This CDR3 comprises 15 residues. The CDR3 protein is CASSPLTGLAYEQYF. The CDR3 DNA is TGTGCCAGCAGCCCTCTGACAGGTCTAGCCTACGAGCAGTACTTC.